Each of the 2 T cell receptor beta chains below was sequenced from the same sample in a study of blood T cell repertoires in COVID-19. Method: immunoSEQ multiplex PCR; TCRdb's copy keeps in-frame clones and lacks some. The table records around 55,000 clones, roughly 85% of them present only once. Sequenced material: peripheral blood. The receptor set was obtained from a human donor in a cohort sampled during active COVID-19.

The chain has TRBV3-1 (or the pseudogene TRBV3-2) and TRBJ2-7, with D unclear. CDR1 is LGHDT and CDR2 is YNNKEL in the germline V gene (reference sequence). The CDR3 runs to 14 residues. The V gene lost 1 base and the J gene lost 0 bases, with 7 bases spanning the gap. The CDR3 is CASSQGRGSYEQYF. The CDR3 DNA reads TGTGCCAGCAGCCAAGGGCGAGGCTCCTACGAGCAGTACTTC.

V and J are TRBV18 and TRBJ2-1; D uncertain. From germline, CDR1 is KGHSH and CDR2 LQKENI. The CDR3 covers 17 residues. Trimming pared 1 base from V and 0 bases from J, leaving 13 bases between. Here the CDR3 DNA reads TGTGCCAGCTCACCACAGAGCGCCGTGAGCTCCTACAATGAGCAGTTCTTC. It translates to CASSPQSAVSSYNEQFF.